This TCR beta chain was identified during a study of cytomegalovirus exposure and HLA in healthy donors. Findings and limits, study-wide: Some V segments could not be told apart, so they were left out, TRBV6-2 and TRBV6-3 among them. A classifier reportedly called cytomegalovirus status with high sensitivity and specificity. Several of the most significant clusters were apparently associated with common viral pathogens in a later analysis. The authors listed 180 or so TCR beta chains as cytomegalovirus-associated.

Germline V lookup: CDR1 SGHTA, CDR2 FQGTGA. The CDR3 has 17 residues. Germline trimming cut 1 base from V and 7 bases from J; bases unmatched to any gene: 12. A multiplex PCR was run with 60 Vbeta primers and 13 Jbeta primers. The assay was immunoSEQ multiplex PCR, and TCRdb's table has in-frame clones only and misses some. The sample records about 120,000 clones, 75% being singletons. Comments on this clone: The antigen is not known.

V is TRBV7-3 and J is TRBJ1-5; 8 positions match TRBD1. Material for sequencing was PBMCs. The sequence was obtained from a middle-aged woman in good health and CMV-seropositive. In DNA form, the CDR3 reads TGTGCCAGCAGCTTAAGCAGGGGGCTCCCTGTTGGGCAGCCCCAGCATTTT. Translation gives CASSLSRGLPVGQPQHF.